This TCR beta chain stems from a study of CD4 and CD8 cells across lung adenocarcinoma regions. TCRdb used MiXCR to reprocess the PCR reads, holding one entry per CDR3 protein. The table has thousands of distinct CDR3 sequences, 60% to 65% seen once. Localized lung adenocarcinoma, a non-small cell lung cancer, affected the donors. The CDR3 is 13 amino acids. The germline gives CDR1 ENHRY, CDR2 SYGVKD. As regards this clonotype: At one end, the junction sequence differs from germline, possibly due to a read error.

The specimen sequenced was CD4+ T cells from the center of a lung tumor. This receptor was taken from a male donor with lung adenocarcinoma. The CD4 and CD8 labels of this study may be unreliable. V is TRBV10-3 and J is TRBJ2-3; 9 nucleotides line up with TRBD2. CDR3 bases: TGTGGGAGCGGGAGGCAGGCACAAGAGACCCAGTACTTT. This sequence encodes CGSGRQAQETQYF.